This is a list of T cell receptor beta chains from one sample in a study of CXCR3-negative and CXCR3-positive naive CD8 T cells. TCRdb reprocessed the 5' RACE reads, keeping one entry per CDR3 protein, no DNA. Here the sample table reports about 89,000 distinct CDR3 sequences. Specimen: naive CXCR3+ CD8+ T cells from blood. The receptors stem from a human donor in good health. Some clones in this sample may be carry-over from other donors' samples. Both conserved end residues are part of each CDR3.

length: 16
J: TRBJ2-6
V: TRBV12-3/TRBV12-4
CDR3: CASSFPQGTGANVLTF

length: 18
J: TRBJ2-7
V: TRBV15
CDR3: CATSRSGLAGTSSYEQCF

length: 14
J: TRBJ2-7
V: TRBV27
CDR3: CASTTSGASYEQYF

length: 13
J: TRBJ2-7
V: TRBV28
CDR3: CASSGLAGYEQYF

length: 18
J: TRBJ2-7
V: TRBV29-1
CDR3: CSVDLPGLAGGFGGEQYF

length: 16
J: TRBJ2-1
V: TRBV7-9
CDR3: CASSTPGLERRNEQFF

length: 13
J: TRBJ2-1
V: TRBV20-1
CDR3: CSASQGPYNEQFF

length: 16
J: TRBJ2-3
V: TRBV5-1
CDR3: CASSKGLAGERDTQYF

length: 14
J: TRBJ2-7
V: TRBV6-5
CDR3: CASSYTASSYEQYF

length: 15
J: TRBJ2-1
V: TRBV10-2
CDR3: CATGGIQGAYNEQFF

length: 15
J: TRBJ2-7
V: TRBV14
CDR3: CASSQDGGWGYEQYF

length: 13
J: TRBJ2-7
V: TRBV6-5
CDR3: CASSPVGGSEQYF

length: 11
J: TRBJ2-1
V: TRBV7-9
CDR3: CASSYGQGGFF

length: 14
J: TRBJ2-1
V: TRBV29-1
CDR3: CSVILTDGRNEQFF

length: 14
J: TRBJ2-1
V: TRBV20-1
CDR3: CSARDLKDSNEQFF

length: 14
J: TRBJ2-1
V: TRBV7-6
CDR3: CASSLATGPNEQFF

length: 15
J: TRBJ2-1
V: TRBV27
CDR3: CASSLPGQGWNEQFF

length: 12
J: TRBJ2-2
V: TRBV29-1
CDR3: CSAPAGTGELFF

length: 14
J: TRBJ1-1
V: TRBV7-9
CDR3: CASSPPGWHAEAFF

length: 13
J: TRBJ2-7
V: TRBV6-1
CDR3: CASIGQTIYEQYF

length: 18
J: TRBJ2-7
V: TRBV5-1
CDR3: CASSFTGQSLPSGLEQYF

length: 16
J: TRBJ1-5
V: TRBV6-5
CDR3: CASSTGTGGGYQPQHF

length: 16
J: TRBJ1-1
V: TRBV20-1
CDR3: CSARGLTGPVNTEAFF

length: 16
J: TRBJ2-5
V: TRBV3-1
CDR3: CASSHASGGLQETQYF

length: 13
J: TRBJ2-5
V: TRBV27
CDR3: CASSSFYQETQYF

length: 14
J: TRBJ2-1
V: TRBV10-3
CDR3: CAISVRGEYNEQFF

length: 15
J: TRBJ1-5
V: TRBV12-3/TRBV12-4
CDR3: CASSLQGGSNQPQHF

length: 17
J: TRBJ2-1
V: TRBV28
CDR3: CASSLPSGGPPYNEQFF

length: 16
J: TRBJ2-2
V: TRBV11-3
CDR3: CASSPRTSGNTGELFF

length: 14
J: TRBJ2-2
V: TRBV28
CDR3: CASSLGGSTGELFF

length: 11
J: TRBJ2-3
V: TRBV19
CDR3: CASITSDTQYF

length: 11
J: TRBJ2-1
V: TRBV28
CDR3: CASSHGVEQFF

length: 17
J: TRBJ1-2
V: TRBV14
CDR3: CASSQLKSGGYNYGYTF

length: 16
J: TRBJ2-5
V: TRBV30
CDR3: CAWSARDRVGKETQYF

length: 18
J: TRBJ2-1
V: TRBV24-1
CDR3: CATSDLPRTSGSSDEQFF

length: 14
J: TRBJ2-5
V: TRBV29-1
CDR3: CSVEDGGEQETQYF

length: 13
J: TRBJ2-2
V: TRBV28
CDR3: CASSSRVTGELFF